This T cell receptor beta chain was sequenced for a study of blood T cell repertoires in COVID-19 (dated by TCRdb to the early 2020s). General notes on the study: The collaborator samples originated in the United States, Italy and Spain and spanned the acute and convalescent phases of COVID-19. The material from the prospective study consisted of cDNA or gDNA derived from T cells, B-cell-depleted T cells, or PBMCs. Subjects who had been exposed to COVID-19, were actively infected with it, or had recovered from it provided the deeply sampled blood TCRbeta repertoires that made up the dataset. The repertoires were released in a freely available public database meant as a resource for research on the immune response to SARS-CoV-2. Samples were obtained from the ongoing ImmuneRACE study (first 160 participants) and from 1,000 to 1,500 subjects provided by 6 global collaborators. The sample metadata nearly always contained a de-identified subject ID, COVID-19 status, age in years and sex. Where available, HLA class I and class II types were obtained from metadata supplied by the sample provider rather than from assay-based typing.

At one collaborating source in Seattle, patients were enrolled during active infection and were followed longitudinally through the course of disease. The collaborating institutions used their own protocols to collect whole blood in K2EDTA tubes. For TCRbeta analysis, collaborators shipped samples in one of three forms: frozen whole blood, isolated PBMCs, or DNA extracted from either of those sample types. The full study reports these points: Clinical and demographic metadata were provided uncurated, with the amount varying by source and participant.

The germline V gene specifies KGHSH as CDR1 and LQKENI as CDR2. Deletion took 6 bases off V and 8 bases off J, with a span of 16 bases between the germline ends. CDR3 length: 13 amino acids, cysteine to phenylalanine. The retained sequence is limited to the CDR3, 39 bases, with the frame set at the first base. To note about this clone: This receptor's antigen is unknown. Base qualities are missing; no much larger clone stands one base away.

TCRbeta CDR3 regions were amplified from genomic DNA using the immunoSEQ Assay, a bias-controlled multiplex PCR. Under the source paper's analysis protocol: Within the assay, amplification of reference gene primers was used to estimate how many nucleated cells each sample contained. To quantify the absolute abundance of each unique TCRbeta CDR3 rearrangement, sequence reads were collapsed and filtered. Productive Simpson clonality was computed per sample as the square root of Simpson's diversity index over productive rearrangements. The immuneACCESS repertoire file appears here via TCRdb, limited to in-frame rearrangements. These files lack a portion of the clones; in checked studies, under half of the deficit traces to unresolved V genes, and the cause of the others is not known. The D gene and trimming were derived from the DNA, and the V and J assignments and clone size from that table. Within this sample are about 70,000 clones, with about 90% of them counted one time only. The ten largest clones take up 16% of the sample.

The clonotype was recovered from a man aged 40-50 years with COVID-19, enrolled during active disease. This chain joins TRBV18 to TRBJ1-2, and possibly TRBD1, on 6 matching bases. Sequenced sample: peripheral blood. The sequence in DNA is TGTGCCAGCTCGCCAAACCGGGACAACGGCTACACCTTC. Its protein is CASSPNRDNGYTF.